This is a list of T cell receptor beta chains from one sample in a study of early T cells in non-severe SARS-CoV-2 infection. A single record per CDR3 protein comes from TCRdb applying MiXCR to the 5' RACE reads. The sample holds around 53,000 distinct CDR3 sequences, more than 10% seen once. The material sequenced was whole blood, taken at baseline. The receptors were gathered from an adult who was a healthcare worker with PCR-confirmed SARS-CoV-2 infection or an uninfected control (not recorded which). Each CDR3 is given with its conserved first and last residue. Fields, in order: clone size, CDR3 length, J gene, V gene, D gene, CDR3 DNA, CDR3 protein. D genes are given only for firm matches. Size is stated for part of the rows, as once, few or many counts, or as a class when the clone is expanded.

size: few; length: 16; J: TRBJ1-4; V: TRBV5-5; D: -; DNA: TGTGCCAGCAGCTTGGGAAGGACCGCAACTAATGAAAAACTGTTTTTT; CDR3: CASSLGRTATNEKLFF
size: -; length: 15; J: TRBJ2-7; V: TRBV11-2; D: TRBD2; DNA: TGTGCCAGCAGCCCCGATAGCGGGATCAGTTACGAGCAGTACTTC; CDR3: CASSPDSGISYEQYF
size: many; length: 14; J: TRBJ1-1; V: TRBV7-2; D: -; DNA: TGTGCCAGCAGCTTAATTTGGAGCGATCCCGAAGCTTTCTTT; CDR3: CASSLIWSDPEAFF
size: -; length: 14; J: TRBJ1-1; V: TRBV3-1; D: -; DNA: TGTGCCAGCAGCCGAAGGGGGGCGGACACTGAAGCTTTCTTT; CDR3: CASSRRGADTEAFF
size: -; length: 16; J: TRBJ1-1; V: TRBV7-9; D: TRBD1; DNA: TGTGCCAGCAGCTCCCTAACCGGGACAGGAATCACTGAAGCTTTCTTT; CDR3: CASSSLTGTGITEAFF
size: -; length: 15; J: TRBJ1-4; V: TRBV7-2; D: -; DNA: TGTGCCAGCAGCTTAGGAGGGGGTTCGAGTGAAAAACTGTTTTTT; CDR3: CASSLGGGSSEKLFF
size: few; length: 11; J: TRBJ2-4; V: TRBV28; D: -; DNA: TGTGCCACCTATGGGTGGGACATTCAGTACTTC; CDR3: CATYGWDIQYF
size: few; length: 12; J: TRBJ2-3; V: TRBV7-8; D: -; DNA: TGTGCCAGCAGCACCTCTTTTTATACGCAGTATTTT; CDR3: CASSTSFYTQYF
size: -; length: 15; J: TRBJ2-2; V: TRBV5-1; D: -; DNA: TGCGCCAGCAGCCCCTTCTCGGGGCCAACCGGGGAGCTGTTTTTT; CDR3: CASSPFSGPTGELFF
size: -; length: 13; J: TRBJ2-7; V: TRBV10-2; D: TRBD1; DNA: TGCGCCATCGCCCACGGGACAGGGGCCGAGCAGTACTTC; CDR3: CAIAHGTGAEQYF
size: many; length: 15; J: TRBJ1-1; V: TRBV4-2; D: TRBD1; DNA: TGTGCCAGCAGCCAAGGTTCGGACAGGCTGACTGAAGCTTTCTTT; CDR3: CASSQGSDRLTEAFF
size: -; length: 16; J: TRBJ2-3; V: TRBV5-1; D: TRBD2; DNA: TGCGCCAGCAGCTTTGGGTTAGCGGGAGGGCTGGATACGCAGTATTTT; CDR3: CASSFGLAGGLDTQYF
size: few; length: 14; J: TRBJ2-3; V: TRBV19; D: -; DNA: TGTGCCAGTTCAGAGGGAGATGGCACAGATACGCAGTATTTT; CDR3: CASSEGDGTDTQYF
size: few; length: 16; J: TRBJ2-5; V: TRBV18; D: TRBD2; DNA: TGTGCCAGCTCACCACCTGGGGCGGGAGCAGGAGAGACCCAGTACTTC; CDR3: CASSPPGAGAGETQYF
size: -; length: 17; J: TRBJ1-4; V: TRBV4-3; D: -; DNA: TGCGCCAGCAGCCAAGCGGCAGCGGCAGGAGGATCCCAAAAACTGTTTTTT; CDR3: CASSQAAAAGGSQKLFF
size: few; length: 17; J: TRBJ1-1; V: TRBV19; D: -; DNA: TGTGCCAGTAGGCATCTCACAGGGCTGGCGATGAACACTGAAGCTTTCTTT; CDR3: CASRHLTGLAMNTEAFF
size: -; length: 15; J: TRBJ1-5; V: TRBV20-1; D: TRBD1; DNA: TGCAGTGCTAGAGGGGACAGGGGCATTTATCAGCCCCAGCATTTT; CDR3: CSARGDRGIYQPQHF
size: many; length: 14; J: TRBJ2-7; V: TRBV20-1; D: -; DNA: TGCAGTGCTAGAGACGGTGAGGTAGAGTACGAGCAGTACTTC; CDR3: CSARDGEVEYEQYF
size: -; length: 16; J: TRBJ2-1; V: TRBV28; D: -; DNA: TGTGCCAGCAGTTATCCCAAACTAGGGGATGGCAATGAGCAGTTCTTC; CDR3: CASSYPKLGDGNEQFF
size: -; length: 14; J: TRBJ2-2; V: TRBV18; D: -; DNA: TGTGCCAGCTCACCATCCCGGAACACCGGGGAGCTGTTTTTT; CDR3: CASSPSRNTGELFF
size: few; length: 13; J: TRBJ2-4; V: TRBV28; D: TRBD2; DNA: TGTGCCAGCAGCAAACGGGGGGTAATAATTCAGTACTTC; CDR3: CASSKRGVIIQYF
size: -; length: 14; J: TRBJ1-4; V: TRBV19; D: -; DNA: TGTGCCAGTAGTATAAAAGCAACTAATGAAAAACTGTTTTTT; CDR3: CASSIKATNEKLFF
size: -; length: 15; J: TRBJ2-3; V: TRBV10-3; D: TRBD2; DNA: TGTGCCATCAGTCCGGGACTAGAAGTAACAGATACGCAGTATTTT; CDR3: CAISPGLEVTDTQYF
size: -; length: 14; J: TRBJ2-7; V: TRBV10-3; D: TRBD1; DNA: TGTGCCATTAGTTGGACAGGGGATAGGGACGAGCAGTACTTC; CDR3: CAISWTGDRDEQYF
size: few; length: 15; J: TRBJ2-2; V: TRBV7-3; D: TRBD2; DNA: TGTGCCAGCAGCTTAACCGGGAGGGCCACCGGGGAGCTGTTTTTT; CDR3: CASSLTGRATGELFF
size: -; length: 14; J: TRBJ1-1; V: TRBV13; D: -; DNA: TGTGCCAGCAGCCTCTGGAGGGGTAACACTGAAGCTTTCTTT; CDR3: CASSLWRGNTEAFF
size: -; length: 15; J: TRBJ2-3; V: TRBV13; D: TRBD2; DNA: TGTGCCAGCAGGCCACTAGCGGGAGCTACAGATACGCAGTATTTT; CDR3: CASRPLAGATDTQYF
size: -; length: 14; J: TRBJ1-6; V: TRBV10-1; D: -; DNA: TGCGCCAGCAGTGAGTCGATCGCCTCGGGGGCCCTCCACTTT; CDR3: CASSESIASGALHF
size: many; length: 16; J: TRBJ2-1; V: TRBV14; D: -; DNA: TGTGCCAGCAGCCAAGATCTCACTAGCTGGAACAATGAGCAGTTCTTC; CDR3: CASSQDLTSWNNEQFF
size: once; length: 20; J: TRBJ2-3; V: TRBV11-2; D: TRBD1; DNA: TGTGCCAGCAGCTTAGATCAGGGGGAGAGGACCGGGACGAGCGCAGATACGCAGTATTTT; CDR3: CASSLDQGERTGTSADTQYF
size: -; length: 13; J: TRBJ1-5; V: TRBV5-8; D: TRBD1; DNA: TGTGCCAGCAGCATAGACAGGGCTCAGCCCCAGCATTTT; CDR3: CASSIDRAQPQHF
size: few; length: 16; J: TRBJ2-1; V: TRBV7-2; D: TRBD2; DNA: TGTGCCAGCAGTTCCCAGACTAGCGGGCCTGCGGATGAGCAGTTCTTC; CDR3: CASSSQTSGPADEQFF
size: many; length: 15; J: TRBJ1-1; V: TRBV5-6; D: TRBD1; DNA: TGTGCCAGCAGCCGATCAGGGGGGCGGGCCACTGAAGCTTTCTTT; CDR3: CASSRSGGRATEAFF
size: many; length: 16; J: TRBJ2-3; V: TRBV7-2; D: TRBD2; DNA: TGTGCCAGCAGACGGGGACTAGCGGGGATCACAGATACGCAGTATTTT; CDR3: CASRRGLAGITDTQYF
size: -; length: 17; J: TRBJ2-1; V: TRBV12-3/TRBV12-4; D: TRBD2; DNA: TGTGCCAGCAGTTTAGGTACTAGCGGGGCGCGATACGATGAGCAGTTCTTC; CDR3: CASSLGTSGARYDEQFF
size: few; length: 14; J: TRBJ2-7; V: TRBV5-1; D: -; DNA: TGCGCCAGCAGCTTGGGACAGTACTCCTACGAGCAGTACTTC; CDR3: CASSLGQYSYEQYF
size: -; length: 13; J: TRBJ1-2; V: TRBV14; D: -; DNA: TGTGCCAGCAGCCAAGAAGCAACCTTCGGCTACACCTTC; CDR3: CASSQEATFGYTF
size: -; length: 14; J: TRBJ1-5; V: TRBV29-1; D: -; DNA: TGCAGCGTAGCGGGGGTTGGTGGCAATCAGCCCCAGCATTTT; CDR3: CSVAGVGGNQPQHF
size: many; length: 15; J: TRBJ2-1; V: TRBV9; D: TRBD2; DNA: TGTGCCAGCAGCGTACTAGCGGGAGCAGCGAATGAGCAGTTCTTC; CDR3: CASSVLAGAANEQFF
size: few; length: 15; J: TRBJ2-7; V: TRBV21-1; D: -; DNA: TGTGCCAGCAGCGGAAGACAGGGGGCGCAGGACGAGCAGTACTTC; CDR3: CASSGRQGAQDEQYF